The T cell receptor (beta chain) described here comes from a study of brain T cells in children with intractable seizures. The sample's time point: blood from clinic visit 5 months post-surgery; TSC patient then seizure free. Sequencing was limited to surgery cases with top T cell transcript signatures in brain tissue. Patients received at least one anti-epileptic drug before surgery. Between the trimmed V and J ends, which lost 5 bases and 5 bases, there was a span of 18 bases. CDR1 and CDR2 from the germline V gene are SGHNT and YYREEE (reference sequence). This CDR3 contains 15 residues. The data were produced by immunoSEQ multiplex PCR, yet TCRdb's version contains in-frame clones alone and is incomplete. Of approximately 330,000 clones in the sample, nearly 95% were seen once.

The chain recombines TRBV5-4 with TRBJ2-3; D is perhaps TRBD2 (6 bases). Sequences were derived from peripheral blood, sampled about 5 months after surgery. The receptor was derived from a boy younger than two with tuberous sclerosis and intractable seizures. As DNA, the CDR3 is TGTGCCAGCAGATCCCGGCAGGTCGGGGGAGATACGCAGTATTTT. This gives the protein CASRSRQVGGDTQYF.